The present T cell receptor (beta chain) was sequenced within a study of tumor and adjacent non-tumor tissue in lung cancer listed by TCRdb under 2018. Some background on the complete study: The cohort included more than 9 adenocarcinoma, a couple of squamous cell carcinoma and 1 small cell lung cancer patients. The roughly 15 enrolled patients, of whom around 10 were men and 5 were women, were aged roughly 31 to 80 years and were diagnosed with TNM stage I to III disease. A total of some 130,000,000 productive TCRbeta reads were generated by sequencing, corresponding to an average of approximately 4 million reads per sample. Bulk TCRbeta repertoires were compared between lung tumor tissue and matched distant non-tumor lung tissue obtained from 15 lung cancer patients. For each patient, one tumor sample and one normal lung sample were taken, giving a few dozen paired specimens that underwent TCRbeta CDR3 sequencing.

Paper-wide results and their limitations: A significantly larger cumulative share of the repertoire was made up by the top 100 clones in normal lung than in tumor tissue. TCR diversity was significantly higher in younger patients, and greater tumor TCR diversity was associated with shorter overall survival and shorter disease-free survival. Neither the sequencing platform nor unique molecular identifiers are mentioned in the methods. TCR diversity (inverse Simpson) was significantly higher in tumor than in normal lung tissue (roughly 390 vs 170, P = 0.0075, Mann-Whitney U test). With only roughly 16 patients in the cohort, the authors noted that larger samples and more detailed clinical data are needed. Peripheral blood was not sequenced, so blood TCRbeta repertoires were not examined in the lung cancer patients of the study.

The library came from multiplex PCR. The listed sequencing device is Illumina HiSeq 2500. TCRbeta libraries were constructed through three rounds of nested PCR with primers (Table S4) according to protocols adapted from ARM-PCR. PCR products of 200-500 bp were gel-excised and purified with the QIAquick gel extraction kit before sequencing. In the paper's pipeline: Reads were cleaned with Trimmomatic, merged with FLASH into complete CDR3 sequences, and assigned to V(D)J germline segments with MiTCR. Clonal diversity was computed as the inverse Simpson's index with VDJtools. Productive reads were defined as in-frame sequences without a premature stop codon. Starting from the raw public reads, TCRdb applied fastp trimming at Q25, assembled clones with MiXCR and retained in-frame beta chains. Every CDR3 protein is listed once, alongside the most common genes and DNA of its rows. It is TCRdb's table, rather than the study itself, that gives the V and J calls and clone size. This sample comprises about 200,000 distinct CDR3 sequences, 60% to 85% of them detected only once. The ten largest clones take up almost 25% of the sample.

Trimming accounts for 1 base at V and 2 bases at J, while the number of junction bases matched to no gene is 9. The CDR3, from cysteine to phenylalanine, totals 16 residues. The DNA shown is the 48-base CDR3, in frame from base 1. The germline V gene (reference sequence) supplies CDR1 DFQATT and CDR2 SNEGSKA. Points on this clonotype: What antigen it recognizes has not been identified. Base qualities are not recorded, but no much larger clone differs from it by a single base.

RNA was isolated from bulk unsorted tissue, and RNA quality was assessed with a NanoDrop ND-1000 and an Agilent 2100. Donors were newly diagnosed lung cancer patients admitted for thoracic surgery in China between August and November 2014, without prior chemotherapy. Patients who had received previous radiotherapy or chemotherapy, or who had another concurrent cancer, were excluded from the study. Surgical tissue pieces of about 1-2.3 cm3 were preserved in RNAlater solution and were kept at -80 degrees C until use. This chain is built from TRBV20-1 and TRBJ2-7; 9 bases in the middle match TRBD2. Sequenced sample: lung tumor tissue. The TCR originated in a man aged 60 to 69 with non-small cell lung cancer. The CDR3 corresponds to CSARVGSGSITYEQYF. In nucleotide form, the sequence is TGCAGTGCTAGAGTAGGTAGCGGGAGTATAACCTACGAGCAGTACTTC.